These T cell receptor beta chains were read from a single sample in a study of blood T cell repertoires in COVID-19. This table comes from immunoSEQ multiplex PCR, and its TCRdb copy is limited to in-frame clones, with some not included. The data show approximately 58,000 clones, 81% seen once. The specimen was peripheral blood. The receptor source for this set is a man in his 60s with COVID-19, enrolled during active disease. Both conserved end residues are part of each CDR3. A clone size is listed for some rows: how often the clone was seen (once, few, many), or a class if it is expanded.

v_call: TRBV6-6; clone_size: -; cdr3_aa: CASTVTDTQYF
v_call: TRBV2; clone_size: -; cdr3_aa: CASRQRGSLSYNEQFF
v_call: TRBV5-5; clone_size: -; cdr3_aa: CPCSLGGGGRALPGYF
v_call: TRBV5-6; clone_size: once; cdr3_aa: CASSPAGTSGRVSYEQYF
v_call: TRBV27; clone_size: -; cdr3_aa: CASRGDRGRIYGYTF
v_call: TRBV6-5; clone_size: -; cdr3_aa: CASYREAGELFF
v_call: TRBV12-3/TRBV12-4; clone_size: -; cdr3_aa: CASSSWTAEKLFF
v_call: TRBV15; clone_size: -; cdr3_aa: CATSRLQQGSSEAFF
v_call: TRBV18; clone_size: -; cdr3_aa: CASSREELGYTF
v_call: TRBV5-1; clone_size: -; cdr3_aa: CASRLNTEAFF
v_call: TRBV5-6; clone_size: -; cdr3_aa: CASSNSWDRQSTDTQYF
v_call: TRBV6-5; clone_size: -; cdr3_aa: CASSPGVAGYTF
v_call: TRBV9; clone_size: -; cdr3_aa: CASSVGMNTEAFF
v_call: TRBV4-2; clone_size: once; cdr3_aa: CASSQATAGGLGANVLTF
v_call: TRBV19; clone_size: -; cdr3_aa: CASSLGDRGNQPQHF
v_call: TRBV5-4; clone_size: few; cdr3_aa: CASSAGHLSYNEQFF
v_call: TRBV10-3; clone_size: -; cdr3_aa: CAISEAETQYF
v_call: TRBV10-3; clone_size: few; cdr3_aa: CAISEHHPGAPLHF
v_call: TRBV6-6; clone_size: -; cdr3_aa: CASSSRDNEQFF
v_call: TRBV23-1; clone_size: -; cdr3_aa: CASSQLGNTEAFF
v_call: TRBV20-1; clone_size: -; cdr3_aa: CSASREGRANTEAFF
v_call: TRBV4-3; clone_size: -; cdr3_aa: CASSQDYPPLDEQFF
v_call: TRBV9; clone_size: once; cdr3_aa: CASSVGTASYEQYF
v_call: TRBV27; clone_size: -; cdr3_aa: CASSLSKGTEAFF
v_call: TRBV5-4; clone_size: -; cdr3_aa: CASSFTSGSRETQYF
v_call: TRBV19; clone_size: -; cdr3_aa: CASSRYRGQETQYF
v_call: TRBV4-3; clone_size: -; cdr3_aa: CASSPRRGGNNYGYTF
v_call: TRBV7-3; clone_size: -; cdr3_aa: CASTTLGGDEQFF
v_call: TRBV5-1; clone_size: -; cdr3_aa: CASSGGTSNAGELFF
v_call: TRBV6-4; clone_size: once; cdr3_aa: CASSDLPGGPETQYF
v_call: TRBV5-1; clone_size: few; cdr3_aa: CASSLRSDFVKGELFF
v_call: TRBV5-1; clone_size: -; cdr3_aa: CASSSGVFKQIEAFF
v_call: TRBV3-1/TRBV3-2; clone_size: -; cdr3_aa: CASSHLRTGSSGTQYF
v_call: TRBV15; clone_size: -; cdr3_aa: CATSPRQGAGQPQHF
v_call: TRBV7-2; clone_size: -; cdr3_aa: CASSSFTGRYGYTF
v_call: TRBV11-3; clone_size: -; cdr3_aa: CASSLDPSTDTQYF
v_call: TRBV5-1; clone_size: -; cdr3_aa: CASRGGAGTDTQYF
v_call: TRBV5-8; clone_size: -; cdr3_aa: CASSLWTASYEQYF
v_call: TRBV7-6; clone_size: -; cdr3_aa: CASSSRTGGSYGYTF
v_call: TRBV7-3; clone_size: -; cdr3_aa: CASSLTADPNTEAFF
v_call: TRBV19; clone_size: -; cdr3_aa: CASSIVSGSWGTDTQYF
v_call: TRBV7-9; clone_size: -; cdr3_aa: CASSSGTGGGQPQHF
v_call: TRBV30; clone_size: -; cdr3_aa: CARSPLRTDTQYF
v_call: TRBV3-1/TRBV3-2; clone_size: -; cdr3_aa: CASSRTLARNTGELFF
v_call: TRBV9; clone_size: -; cdr3_aa: CASKSGQGGAGELFF
v_call: TRBV7-9; clone_size: few; cdr3_aa: CASRATGGGEAFF
v_call: TRBV5-4; clone_size: -; cdr3_aa: CASSFGGWEQYF
v_call: TRBV4-1; clone_size: -; cdr3_aa: CASSQGTGRAFF
v_call: TRBV19; clone_size: -; cdr3_aa: CASSSAGGVKKETQYF
v_call: TRBV11-2; clone_size: -; cdr3_aa: CASSQQHETPAYEQYF
v_call: TRBV5-6; clone_size: -; cdr3_aa: CASSRDFSGDYEQYF
v_call: TRBV10-3; clone_size: -; cdr3_aa: CAISESEGLAGHEQYF